This T cell receptor (beta chain) comes out of a study of shared clonotypes between healthy human individuals. Study at large: Each donor contributed plates that comprised three CD4 naive, three CD4 memory, two CD8 naive and one CD8 memory. Study-level findings and limits: Naive CD4 clonotypes overlapped across a handful of donors at approximately 5%. Clonotypes shared by all four donors outscored non-shared clonotypes in generation probability.

Regarding this clone: Its antigen is still unknown.

An approximately 200 ng quantity of DNA, 30,000 to 35,000 T cell genomes, went into the sorted-subset replicate PCRs. Produced via immunoSEQ multiplex PCR; TCRdb's table is partial and in-frame only. The table records around 580,000 clones, roughly 98% of them present only once. Naivety among CD8 cells was defined by CD45RO negativity and positive CCR7 selection, thereby excluding terminally differentiated effector memory CD45RA+ cells. Germline lookup yields CDR1 MNHEY and CDR2 SMNVEV (reference sequence). The CDR3 contains 14 residues. Trimming took 0 bases from V and 6 from J, leaving 10 bases between them.

The TCR comes from a man aged 25-45 years in good health. The sample comprised naive CD8+ T cells sorted from blood. This sequence joins TRBV27 and TRBJ2-3; D possibly corresponds to TRBD1 (5 bases). CDR3 DNA: TGTGCCAGCAGTTTATCAGGGGCTGGTGATACGCAGTATTTT. This codes for CASSLSGAGDTQYF.